This TCR beta chain was sequenced in a study of T cell repertoires in cytomegalovirus infection. Study as a whole: Both CMV infection and a matching HLA type were indicated by public TCR beta signatures.

Trimming stripped 6 bases from V and 6 bases from J, with 15 bases between. CDR3 length equals 14 residues. TCRdb reprocessed the reads with MiXCR, giving one entry per CDR3 protein. The sample lists some 500,000 distinct CDR3 sequences, roughly a third occurring once. Remarks on this clonotype: The antigen remains undetermined.

The material was cultured PBMCs, obtained from culture after CMV antigen stimulation. The chain employs TRBV12-3 or TRBV12-4 and TRBJ1-5; TRBD1 might be the D (6 bases). The receptor was derived from a human donor in good health (CMV status not recorded). Some clones in this sample may be carry-over from other donors' samples. In DNA, the CDR3 is TGTGCCAGCAGAAGGGGGACAACCCTTCAGCCCCAGCATTTT. Residues: CASRRGTTLQPQHF.